This TCR beta chain derives from a study of shared clonotypes between healthy human individuals. Germline-derived CDR1 and CDR2 are LNHDA and SQIVND (reference sequence). This CDR3 contains 17 residues. V shed 0 bases and J shed 2 bases, with 13 bases lying between them. Replicate PCRs run on sorted subsets employed approximately 0.2 ug DNA, approximately 30,000 T cell genomes. Assay: immunoSEQ multiplex PCR; the TCRdb copy retains only in-frame clones and omits some. The repertoire holds about 2.3 million clones, with just under 95% as singletons. Details on this clone: Its cognate antigen is unknown.

Whole-study results and caveats: Non-shared clonotypes were found to have lower generation probabilities than the clonotypes that were shared by all four of the sorted-subset donors. A generally larger estimated richness was seen in naive subsets than in memory subsets.

The receptor comes from a man between 18 and 35 years old in good health. Some clones in this sample may be carry-over from other donors' samples. This sequence joins TRBV19 and TRBJ2-2, with a tentative D call TRBD1 (5 bases). Sequencing was done on a sample of naive CD4+ T cells from PBMCs. Regarding subset: CD45RA+ positively selected. The CDR3 DNA reads as TGTGCCAGTAGTATAGATTATGACAGCGCTAACACCGGGGAGCTGTTTTTT. Protein sequence: CASSIDYDSANTGELFF.